The 20 T cell receptor beta chains below all came from one sample that was sequenced in a study of blood T cell repertoires in COVID-19. Sequencing was performed with immunoSEQ multiplex PCR; in TCRdb, only in-frame clones are kept and a portion is missing. The sample lists just over 90,000 clones; roughly 90% were seen once. What was sequenced was peripheral blood. These receptors were taken from a woman at least 80 years old with acute or convalescent COVID-19.

V is TRBV7-2 and J is TRBJ2-4; perhaps TRBD1 as D (6 bases). CDR3 size: 13 residues. Trimming shortened V by 0 bases and J by 12 bases, and 12 bases separated the two germline ends. Germline V CDR1 and CDR2: SGHTA, FQGNSA. The CDR3: CASSLAQRGNQYF. Here the CDR3 DNA reads TGTGCCAGCAGCTTAGCGCAGAGGGGGAATCAGTACTTC. The variable domain in full, completed from reference TRBV7-2 and TRBJ2-4, reads GAGVSQSPSNKVTEKGKDVELRCDPISGHTALYWYRQSLGQGLEFLIYFQGNSAPDKSGLPSDRFSAERTGGSVSTLTIQRTQQEDSAVYLCASSLAQRGNQYFGAGTRLSVL.

V gene TRBV19 combines with J gene TRBJ1-2, with TRBD1 matching 9 bases. CDR1 is LNHDA, CDR2 SQIVND, per germline (reference sequence). V dropped 7 bases and J dropped 3; count of bases not matched to a gene: 9. The CDR3 consists of 15 residues. The DNA for the CDR3 is TGTGCCAGTAATCCGGGACAGGGACACGACTATGGCTACACCTTC. It specifies CASNPGQGHDYGYTF.

This chain links TRBV5-6 with TRBJ1-2; 9 positions agree with TRBD1. J lost 5 bases, V lost 0 bases, and 2 bases had no gene match. This CDR3 region has 14 residues. Looked up from germline, CDR1 is SGHDT and CDR2 is YYEEEE. The CDR3 bases are TGTGCCAGCAGCTTGGGGGACAGGGCTTATGGCTACACCTTC. It translates to CASSLGDRAYGYTF.

The chain couples TRBV7-2 to TRBJ2-1; D is unclear. Trimming cost V 8 bases and J 0 bases, with 14 bases left between them. This CDR3 spans 15 amino acids. CDR1 is SGHTA, CDR2 FQGNSA, per germline. For the CDR3, the DNA is TGTGCCAGCGGCGGTGGAGAAAGCTCCTACAATGAGCAGTTCTTC. The encoded protein is CASGGGESSYNEQFF.

This clone was counted a single time. The gene calls are TRBV1 and TRBJ1-2; the tabulated D call, TRBD1, remains unverified against the DNA. TRBV1 is tagged as a pseudogene. The CDR3 has 14 amino acids. The CDR3 DNA is TGCACCAGCAGCCAACCCTTGGACAGAAATGGCTACACCTTC. Protein: CTSSQPLDRNGYTF.

V and J are TRBV7-8 and TRBJ1-6; D is unclear. Per the germline V gene, CDR1 is SGHVS and CDR2 is FQNEAQ. The V gene lost 1 base and the J gene lost 9 bases, with 7 bases spanning the gap. CDR3 length: 13 residues. The CDR3, as DNA: TGTGCCAGCAGCTTAGACAACGTTTCACCCCTCCACTTT. It translates to CASSLDNVSPLHF.

V is TRBV5-1 and J is TRBJ1-2; no clear D. The CDR3 runs to 13 residues. Per the germline V gene, CDR1 is SGHRS and CDR2 is YFSETQ. The V and J ends lost 0 bases and 5 bases respectively, with 8 bases between them. CDR3 nucleotide sequence: TGCGCCAGCAGCTTGGAAACAGCATATGGCTACACCTTC. Amino acid sequence: CASSLETAYGYTF. Complete variable domain (other parts from reference TRBV5-1 and TRBJ1-2): KAGVTQTPRYLIKTRGQQVTLSCSPISGHRSVSWYQQTPGQGLQFLFEYFSETQRNKGNFPGRFSGRQFSNSRSEMNVSTLELGDSALYLCASSLETAYGYTFGSGTRLTVV.

This chain uses TRBV19 with TRBJ2-7; 9 bases fit TRBD2. Germline V gives CDR1 LNHDA, CDR2 SQIVND (reference sequence). The CDR3 length is 16 residues. V shed 6 bases and J 3 bases; nucleotides not matched to a gene: 12. The CDR3 reads CASSRFGGGAVYEQYF. The CDR3 DNA sequence: TGTGCCAGTAGCCGGTTTGGCGGGGGGGCCGTCTACGAGCAGTACTTC.

The chain recombines TRBV29-1 with TRBJ1-1; D remains unclear. V shed 4 bases and J shed 8 bases, with 11 bases lying between them. CDR1 and CDR2 from the germline V gene are SQVTM and ANQGSEA. This CDR3 has 11 residues. The CDR3 loop reads CSVASRFEAFF. The DNA for the CDR3 is TGCAGCGTTGCGAGTCGTTTCGAAGCTTTCTTT.

This clone was recorded once. This chain uses TRBV6-5 with TRBJ1-1; the D is unclear. Between the trimmed V and J ends, which lost 7 bases and 0 bases, there was a span of 9 bases. Germline values: CDR1 MNHEY, CDR2 SVGAGI. The CDR3 has 13 residues. CDR3 in DNA: TGTGCCAGCACGAACGCGGTGAACACTGAAGCTTTCTTT. It is translated as CASTNAVNTEAFF.

The genes are TRBV29-1 and TRBJ1-3; a weak D match, TRBD1 (6 bases). The CDR3 totals 14 residues. Germline CDR1 is SQVTM and CDR2 is ANQGSEA. V lost 5 bases and J 0 bases, leaving 11 bases between the germline ends. CDR3: CSVKLDSSGNTIYF. CDR3 DNA: TGCAGCGTTAAGTTGGACAGCTCTGGAAACACCATATATTTT.

The V gene is TRBV3-1 (or the pseudogene TRBV3-2), the J gene TRBJ2-1; TRBD2 aligns across 7 bases. The CDR3 totals 15 residues. The germline CDR1 and CDR2 sequences are LGHDT and YNNKEL (reference sequence). V shed 2 bases, J shed 4 bases, and the junction held 5 bases outside the gene matches. The CDR3 DNA sequence: TGTGCCAGCAGCCAACGAGGGAGGGCTTACAATGAGCAGTTCTTC. Translated, it gives CASSQRGRAYNEQFF.

The chain carries TRBV5-1 and TRBJ1-2; D gene unclear. The V gene lost 0 bases and the J gene lost 7 bases, with 10 bases spanning the gap. The CDR3 is made up of 13 amino acids. CDR1 is SGHRS and CDR2 is YFSETQ in the germline V gene. The CDR3 spells CASSLEPVGGYTF. CDR3 sequence (DNA): TGCGCCAGCAGCTTGGAACCGGTTGGTGGCTACACCTTC.

CDR3 in amino acids: CATSDLPRNTEAFF. CDR3 DNA: TGTGCCACCAGTGATTTGCCCAGGAACACTGAAGCTTTCTTT. This chain uses TRBV24-1 with TRBJ1-1; D ambiguous. The V gene lost 0 bases and the J gene lost 1 base, with 5 bases spanning the gap. Germline CDR1 is KGHDR and CDR2 is SFDVKD. The CDR3 has 14 amino acids.

This chain joins TRBV28 and TRBJ1-5, with 8 positions matching TRBD1. Trimming at V came to 2 bases and at J to 11 bases, leaving 8 bases not matched to a gene. The CDR3 runs 14 residues. Germline CDR1 reads MDHEN; CDR2 reads SYDVKM. This CDR3 is CASSLGTGQSAQHF. The DNA of the CDR3 is TGTGCCAGCAGTTTAGGGACAGGTCAATCGGCCCAGCATTTT.

This chain uses TRBV5-4 with TRBJ2-2; D gene unclear. The germline gives CDR1 SGHNT, CDR2 YYREEE (reference sequence). Trimming cost V 4 bases and J 0 bases, with 7 bases left between them. The CDR3 runs 14 residues. CDR3 protein: CASSPDTNTGELFF. CDR3 nucleotide sequence: TGTGCCAGCAGCCCCGACACGAACACCGGGGAGCTGTTTTTT.

The chain couples TRBV7-9 to TRBJ2-7; D may be TRBD1 (6 bases). The CDR3 has 12 amino acids. The germline V gene encodes CDR1 SEHNR and CDR2 FQNEAQ (reference sequence). The V end lost 6 bases, the J end lost 3 bases, and 9 bases lay between the germline ends. Written as DNA, the CDR3 is TGTGCCAGCAGGGGGGCGGACTACGAGCAGTACTTC. This translates into CASRGADYEQYF.

V gene TRBV25-1 combines with J gene TRBJ1-6; the match to TRBD1 covers 9 bases. There are 15 residues in the CDR3. V lost 2 bases and J lost 7; bases outside the gene matches: 3. Per the germline V gene, CDR1 is MGHDK and CDR2 is SYGVNS. This chain's CDR3 is CASSENDRGNSPLHF. The CDR3 DNA sequence: TGTGCCAGCAGTGAAAACGACAGGGGGAATTCACCCCTCCACTTT.

The chain combines TRBV3-1 (or the pseudogene TRBV3-2) with TRBJ2-7; D is ambiguous. V gave up 0 bases and J gave up 0 bases, with 9 bases separating them. The CDR3 extends over 15 amino acids. The V gene's germline CDR1 is LGHDT and CDR2 YNNKEL (reference sequence). CDR3 nucleotide sequence: TGTGCCAGCAGCCAAGATCTCTGGAGCTCCTACGAGCAGTACTTC. As protein: CASSQDLWSSYEQYF.

This chain uses TRBV7-3 with TRBJ2-7; D is perhaps TRBD2 (6 bases). There are 13 residues in the CDR3. The V end was cut by 2 bases, the J end by 7 bases, with 12 bases between. Germline V gives CDR1 SGHTA, CDR2 FQGTGA. The CDR3 nucleotides read TGTGCCAGCAGCTTAGAGGAGGGGTTGGAGCAGTACTTC. Translating it yields CASSLEEGLEQYF.